The 29 T cell receptor beta chains presented below share a single source sample, sequenced in a study of identical twins. From the 5' RACE reads, TCRdb called clonotypes with MiXCR, one entry per CDR3 protein. The sample yields 410,000 or so distinct CDR3 sequences, around a sixth seen once. The material sequenced was naive T cells sorted from blood. The receptors derive from a man in his forties or fifties in good health.

There are a few counts of this clonotype. V is TRBV29-1 and J is TRBJ2-7, with D tentatively TRBD1 (6 bases). The germline V gene has CDR1 SQVTM and CDR2 ANQGSEA. The CDR3 extends over 12 amino acids. The V gene lost 7 bases and the J gene lost 3 bases, with 13 bases spanning the gap. The CDR3: CSARDTYYEQYF. The CDR3, as DNA: TGCAGCGCCCGGGACACATACTACGAGCAGTACTTC.

About this clonotype itself: A read error may be the cause here, since a much bigger clone is one base away. The rearrangement joins TRBV7-2 to TRBJ2-3, with 9 bases lining up with TRBD1. The CDR3 loop spans 17 amino acids. Germline V CDR1 and CDR2: SGHTA, FQGNSA. CDR3: CASSLVGQGSWTDKQYF. The CDR3 coding sequence is TGTGCCAGCAGCTTAGTAGGACAGGGGAGTTGGACAGATAAGCAGTATTTT.

This clonotype was recorded a few times. This chain connects TRBV5-6 to TRBJ1-1, with D possibly TRBD1 on 6 matching bases. V was trimmed by 4 bases and J by 0 bases, leaving 13 bases between them. Germline lookup yields CDR1 SGHDT and CDR2 YYEEEE. The length of the CDR3 is 15 residues. Here the CDR3 reads CASSNPGTMNTEAFF. The CDR3 DNA reads TGTGCCAGCAGCAACCCGGGGACAATGAACACTGAAGCTTTCTTT.

This clonotype showed up many times. The rearrangement joins TRBV7-9 to TRBJ1-5; D is undetermined. The CDR3 length is 12 residues. Germline values: CDR1 SEHNR, CDR2 FQNEAQ (reference sequence). The V end lost 1 base, the J end lost 3 bases, and 1 base lay between the germline ends. The CDR3 DNA reads TGTGCCAGCAGCTTAGTCAATCAGCCCCAGCATTTT. Translation gives CASSLVNQPQHF.

J is TRBJ2-5 and V is TRBV11-2; 12 bases align to TRBD2. J was trimmed by 2 bases and V by 3 bases; bases with no gene match: 4. Germline-derived CDR1 and CDR2 are SGHAT and FQNNGV. This CDR3 comprises 16 residues. This CDR3 reads CASSFGLAGLQETQYF. CDR3 coding DNA: TGTGCCAGCAGCTTCGGACTAGCGGGGCTACAAGAGACCCAGTACTTC.

The rearrangement links TRBV5-6 to TRBJ2-1, with D uncertain. Germline CDR1 is SGHDT and CDR2 is YYEEEE. This CDR3 is built from 11 residues. V was cut by 4 bases and J by 6 bases, with 5 bases left in between. The CDR3 nucleotides read TGTGCCAGCAGCATCCTCAATGAGCAGTTCTTC. It specifies CASSILNEQFF.

This clonotype occurred many times. The CDR3 region is CASSFAGTSVETQYF. The CDR3 bases are TGTGCCAGCAGCTTCGCCGGGACTAGCGTAGAGACCCAGTACTTC. The rearrangement uses TRBV7-2 and TRBJ2-5, with 10 nucleotides matching TRBD2. Per germline, CDR1 SGHTA and CDR2 FQGNSA. The CDR3 consists of 15 residues. The junction had 5 bases not matched to a gene; V was cut back by 3 bases and J by 4 bases.

The rearrangement joins TRBV15 to TRBJ2-5; tentative D call: TRBD2 (5 bases). The CDR3 spans 16 residues. Germline V gene data show CDR1 as LNHNV and CDR2 as YYDKDF (reference sequence). Between the trimmed V and J ends, which lost 0 bases and 1 base, there was a span of 12 bases. The CDR3 region has the DNA TGTGCCACCAGCAGAGATGCAGGAGGCCTCCAAGAGACCCAGTACTTC. As protein: CATSRDAGGLQETQYF.

There are a few counts of this clonotype. V usage is TRBV12-3 or TRBV12-4 and J usage is TRBJ2-1, with TRBD2 identical over 12 bases. V gave up 6 bases and J gave up 0 bases; unmatched junction bases: 18. This CDR3 contains 21 residues. The CDR3 DNA follows: TGTGCCAGCAGGTCAGCCCCCGGGACTAGCGGGCCACGGAGCTCCTACAATGAGCAGTTCTTC. Translating it yields CASRSAPGTSGPRSSYNEQFF.

The sample holds many counts of this clonotype. This chain joins TRBV20-1 and TRBJ2-5, with a weak D call TRBD2 (5 bases). The CDR3 has 12 residues. Trimming left V 8 bases short and J 5 bases short, with 15 bases between. The germline V gene encodes CDR1 DFQATT and CDR2 SNEGSKA (reference sequence). The CDR3 coding sequence is TGCAGTACTAAACGAGGGATTGAGACCCAGTACTTC. Translating gives CSTKRGIETQYF.

The chain couples TRBV10-3 to TRBJ2-1, with 8 bases matching TRBD2. Trimming at V came to 9 bases and at J to 8 bases, leaving 12 bases not matched to a gene. The CDR3 is made up of 14 amino acids. Germline values: CDR1 ENHRY, CDR2 SYGVKD. The DNA of the CDR3 is TGTGCCATAACCCAAGGGACTAGTAACTATGAGCAGTTCTTC. Amino acid sequence: CAITQGTSNYEQFF.

The genes are TRBV29-1 and TRBJ2-7; perhaps TRBD2 as D (5 bases). Looked up from germline, CDR1 is SQVTM and CDR2 is ANQGSEA. The V end was cut by 4 bases, the J end by 3 bases, with 10 bases between. The CDR3 length is 12 residues. CDR3 in DNA: TGCAGCGTTGTCTACGGGGACTACGAGCAGTACTTC. Residues: CSVVYGDYEQYF.

Ten or more counts support this clonotype. The chain links TRBV4-3 to TRBJ1-1; D possibly corresponds to TRBD1 (5 bases). This CDR3 has 13 residues. CDR1 and CDR2 from the germline V gene are LGHNA and YSLEER. V lost 4 bases and J 11 bases, leaving 17 bases between the germline ends. CDR3 residues: CASSLRQQERAFF. The CDR3 nucleotides read TGCGCCAGCAGCCTACGACAGCAGGAGCGGGCTTTCTTT.

This clonotype was seen more than once but under ten times. The gene calls are TRBV5-1 and TRBJ2-2; D is uncertain. Germline CDR1 and CDR2: SGHRS and YFSETQ. This CDR3 contains 16 residues. Trimming removed 3 bases at V and 0 bases at J, with 12 bases between. CDR3 bases: TGCGCCAGCAGCTCTACACCGGGTCCGAACACCGGGGAGCTGTTTTTT. Its protein product is CASSSTPGPNTGELFF.

This clonotype was observed a single time. This clone may be a read error of a much larger clone one base away. This chain joins TRBV29-1 and TRBJ2-1; no firm D call. The CDR3 sequence is 13 residues long. Germline loops: CDR1 SQVTM, CDR2 ANQGSEA. CDR3 nucleotides: TGCAGCGTAGGGCCGAGCTCCTGCAATGAGCAGTTCTTC. This codes for CSVGPSSCNEQFF.

This clonotype was observed at least ten times. CDR3 loop: CSVVAPRGQGSRYEQYF. CDR3 DNA: TGCAGCGTTGTGGCACCCAGAGGTCAGGGGTCGCGCTACGAGCAGTACTTC. The V and J genes are TRBV29-1 and TRBJ2-7, with D possibly being TRBD1 (6 bases). The CDR3 sequence is 17 residues long. Trimming stripped 4 bases from V and 3 bases from J, with 25 bases between. Per germline, CDR1 SQVTM and CDR2 ANQGSEA.

This chain links TRBV6-1 with TRBJ2-3; 8 nucleotides align to TRBD2. The ends lost 6 bases at V and 0 bases at J; junction bases unmatched: 8. This CDR3 is 16 amino acids long. In germline, CDR1 is MNHNS, CDR2 SASEGT. This chain's CDR3 is CASRISGGDSTDTQYF. In DNA form, the CDR3 reads TGTGCCAGCAGGATCTCCGGGGGGGACAGCACAGATACGCAGTATTTT.

This clonotype has just a few counts. The rearrangement links TRBV28 to TRBJ2-7; 7 bases map to TRBD1. There are 16 residues in the CDR3. The J segment lost 5 bases and the V segment lost 3 bases, leaving 13 bases of the junction unmatched. From germline, CDR1 is MDHEN and CDR2 SYDVKM. As DNA, the CDR3 is TGTGCCAGCAGTTTGGGTCTCGGGACAGTTTCGAACGAGCAGTACTTC. Translating it yields CASSLGLGTVSNEQYF.

This clonotype was picked up many times. This chain connects TRBV2 to TRBJ2-7; D not certain. The CDR3 runs 14 residues. Per germline, CDR1 SNHLY and CDR2 FYNNEI. V was cut by 4 bases and J by 0 bases, with 10 bases left in between. The CDR3 nucleotides read TGTGCCAGCAGTGGGCGCCAAAGCTCCTACGAGCAGTACTTC. It codes for CASSGRQSSYEQYF.

This clonotype was observed many times. The chain joins TRBV11-2 to TRBJ2-3; D ambiguous. The CDR3 totals 15 residues. Germline V gene data show CDR1 as SGHAT and CDR2 as FQNNGV. V was cut by 0 bases and J by 1 base, with 8 bases left in between. This CDR3 is CASSLEGLGTDTQYF. The DNA for the CDR3 is TGTGCCAGCAGCTTAGAGGGGTTGGGCACAGATACGCAGTATTTT.

This clonotype was seen only a few times. This chain connects TRBV6-5 to TRBJ2-1, with D possibly matching TRBD2 (5 bases). Germline V gives CDR1 MNHEY, CDR2 SVGAGI. CDR3 length: 15 residues. The V and J ends lost 2 bases and 4 bases respectively, with 12 bases between them. The CDR3 protein is CASSYGVAPYNEQFF. The CDR3 DNA follows: TGTGCCAGCAGTTACGGGGTAGCGCCTTACAATGAGCAGTTCTTC.

The rearrangement links TRBV7-3 to TRBJ2-1; weak D call: TRBD2 (5 bases). Trimming shortened V by 5 bases and J by 8 bases, and 13 bases separated the two germline ends. Germline-derived CDR1 and CDR2 are SGHTA and FQGTGA. The CDR3 is 13 residues long. CDR3 loop: CASSPAGGHEQFF. The CDR3 DNA sequence: TGTGCCAGCAGCCCTGCCGGCGGGCATGAGCAGTTCTTC.

This clonotype came up a few times. DNA for the CDR3: TGTGCCAGCAGCGTCGGGTCGCTAGCGAGCACCGGGGAGCTGTTTTTT. Amino acid sequence: CASSVGSLASTGELFF. The chain has TRBV9 and TRBJ2-2; perhaps TRBD2 as D (6 bases). The V gene lost 2 bases and the J gene lost 4 bases, with 15 bases spanning the gap. The CDR3 is 16 amino acids. In germline, CDR1 is SGDLS, CDR2 YYNGEE. The full variable domain, with the rest looked up from reference TRBV9 and TRBJ2-2, is DSGVTQTPKHLITATGQRVTLRCSPRSGDLSVYWYQQSLDQGLQFLIQYYNGEERAKGNILERFSAQQFPDLHSELNLSSLELGDSALYFCASSVGSLASTGELFFGEGSRLTVL.

CDR3 bases: TGCAGCGTTTTCGAAGTCTTACAGCCCTATGGCTACACCTTC. Translated: CSVFEVLQPYGYTF. This chain uses TRBV29-1 with TRBJ1-2; D is unresolved. CDR1 and CDR2 (germline): SQVTM, ANQGSEA. This CDR3 is 14 amino acids long. V lost 5 bases and J lost 4, with 17 bases in between. Full variable domain (missing parts from reference TRBV29-1 and TRBJ1-2): SAVISQKPSRDICQRGTSLTIQCQVDSQVTMMFWYRQQPGQSLTLIATANQGSEATYESGFVIDKFPISRPNLTFSTLTVSNMSPEDSSIYLCSVFEVLQPYGYTFGSGTRLTVV.

The chain recombines TRBV7-6 with TRBJ2-1; 7 bases line up with TRBD2. Germline V gives CDR1 SGHVS, CDR2 FNYEAQ. V was clipped by 5 bases and J by 7 bases; unmatched bases: 5. The CDR3 extends over 13 amino acids. The CDR3 bases are TGTGCCAGCAGCCCGACTAGCCGAAATGAGCAGTTCTTC. Translating it yields CASSPTSRNEQFF.

The chain combines TRBV15 with TRBJ2-7; possible D gene TRBD1, 6 bases. The CDR3 runs 16 residues. The ends were cut back, 2 bases at V and 3 bases at J, with 17 bases in the middle. Germline CDR1 LNHNV, CDR2 YYDKDF (reference sequence). CDR3 sequence: CATSRLTRDTLYEQYF. CDR3 nucleotides: TGTGCCACCAGCAGACTAACGAGGGACACCCTCTACGAGCAGTACTTC.

As concerns this clonotype: Lacking the conserved final phenylalanine or tryptophan, this CDR3 likely reflects a read error. The genes are TRBV10-3 and TRBJ2-7, with D uncertain. The length of the CDR3 is 15 residues. Germline lookup yields CDR1 ENHRY and CDR2 SYGVKD. V shed 3 bases and J shed 6 bases, with 18 bases lying between them. DNA for the CDR3: TGTGCCATCAGTGAACGGGCCCCCAACCTCCTCGAGCAGTACCTC. It encodes CAISERAPNLLEQYL.

This clonotype has more than one count but fewer than ten. The chain carries TRBV6-2 or TRBV6-3 and TRBJ2-7; TRBD2 aligns across 8 bases. CDR3 length: 17 residues. J was trimmed by 5 bases and V by 0 bases; bases with no gene match: 12. CDR1 is MNHEY, CDR2 SVGEGT, per germline. CDR3: CASSYSIETSVPHEQYF. As DNA, the CDR3 is TGTGCCAGCAGTTACTCGATCGAGACTAGCGTCCCCCACGAGCAGTACTTC.

This clonotype showed up many times. The V call is TRBV28, the J call TRBJ1-2, with 9 bases that match TRBD1. Germline-derived CDR1 and CDR2 are MDHEN and SYDVKM. Trimming took 5 bases from V and 8 from J; bases not matched to a gene: 3. CDR3 size: 12 residues. The CDR3 region has the DNA TGTGCCAGCAGTACAGGGGGCCTGGGCTACACCTTC. Protein product: CASSTGGLGYTF.